This T cell receptor (beta chain) stems from a study of blood T cell repertoires in COVID-19. Looking at the study overall: Material from acute and convalescent COVID-19 was sourced from the United States, Italy and Spain.

The CDR3 spans 16 residues. Germline V CDR1 and CDR2: SGHTA, FQGNSA. V was pared by 4 bases and J by 3 bases, with 4 bases of the junction left unmatched. The table came from immunoSEQ multiplex PCR; TCRdb's copy has only in-frame clones and leaves some out. Of roughly 140,000 clones in the sample, about 88% are singletons; the top ten hold 2.4%. The sample comprised peripheral blood. This chain connects TRBV7-2 to TRBJ2-5; 14 nucleotides align to TRBD2. The origin of this receptor is a woman in her 70s with acute or convalescent COVID-19. DNA of the CDR3: TGTGCCAGCAGCTCCAGACTAGCGGGGGGGAAAGAGACCCAGTACTTC. It encodes CASSSRLAGGKETQYF.